The clone carrying this T cell receptor beta chain was counted ten times or more. As yet, its antigen is unknown. Germline V lookup: CDR1 MNHEY, CDR2 SVGEGT. The trim removed 2 bases at V and 4 bases at J, leaving 3 bases unmatched. The CDR3 is 14 residues long. With iRepertoire HTBI primers and Arm-PCR of CDR3 regions, TCR beta libraries were built. TCRdb re-derived calls from the multiplex PCR reads in MiXCR, one entry per CDR3 protein. The sample records 400,000 to 550,000 distinct CDR3 sequences, about a sixth being singletons. The sample's time point: newly diagnosed GD, antithyroid drugs for less than 3 months. Extracted PBMC RNA gave rise to the TCR library. The data stem from a study of regulatory T cells in long-lasting Graves disease. Study outcomes and limitations: Persistent Graves' patients showed reduced TCR diversity versus newly diagnosed patients.

The same data also contributed to another study, on T cells in Graves' hyperthyroidism and ophthalmopathy. This second report adds: Most expanded thyroid clonotypes above 0.001 recurred in blood. Ophthalmopathy was model-predicted a median roughly 6.3 months pre-onset.

The chain is built from TRBV6-2 or TRBV6-3 and TRBJ1-1; 8 nucleotides agree with TRBD1. The source of this sequence is a woman aged 18-29 years with Graves disease. The specimen was peripheral blood mononuclear cells (PBMCs), collected at new diagnosis, from a patient treated with antithyroid drugs. The CDR3 coding sequence is TGTGCCAGCAGTTACAGGGGACAGGCCACTGAAGCTTTCTTT. This encodes CASSYRGQATEAFF.